This T cell receptor beta chain was found in a study of early T cells in non-severe SARS-CoV-2 infection. Study at large: Chains from this unsorted whole-blood bulk RNA could not be paired. General study findings and limits: There was a bias toward anti-spike CD8 responses in VDJdb matching, which missed private and CD4 specificities.

In this sample, this clonotype turned up many times. Its matching antigen is unknown. The junction had 2 bases not matched to a gene; V was cut back by 0 bases and J by 2 bases. The CDR3 is 15 residues long. Germline-derived CDR1 and CDR2 are SGHRS and YFSETQ. cDNA molecules, individually, were tagged with unique molecular identifiers. Via MiXCR, TCRdb re-called the 5' RACE reads, giving one row per CDR3 protein. Of approximately 42,000 distinct CDR3 sequences in the sample, around 6% were seen once. V usage is TRBV5-1 and J usage is TRBJ2-1, with 7 bases matching TRBD2. The source is an adult who was a healthcare worker with PCR-confirmed SARS-CoV-2 infection or an uninfected control (not recorded which). Source material: whole blood. The CDR3 DNA reads TGCGCCAGCAGCTTGGTTCGGGGGGCCTACAATGAGCAGTTCTTC. Translation gives CASSLVRGAYNEQFF. The full variable domain, rest sourced from reference TRBV5-1 and TRBJ2-1, is KAGVTQTPRYLIKTRGQQVTLSCSPISGHRSVSWYQQTPGQGLQFLFEYFSETQRNKGNFPGRFSGRQFSNSRSEMNVSTLELGDSALYLCASSLVRGAYNEQFFGPGTRLTVL.